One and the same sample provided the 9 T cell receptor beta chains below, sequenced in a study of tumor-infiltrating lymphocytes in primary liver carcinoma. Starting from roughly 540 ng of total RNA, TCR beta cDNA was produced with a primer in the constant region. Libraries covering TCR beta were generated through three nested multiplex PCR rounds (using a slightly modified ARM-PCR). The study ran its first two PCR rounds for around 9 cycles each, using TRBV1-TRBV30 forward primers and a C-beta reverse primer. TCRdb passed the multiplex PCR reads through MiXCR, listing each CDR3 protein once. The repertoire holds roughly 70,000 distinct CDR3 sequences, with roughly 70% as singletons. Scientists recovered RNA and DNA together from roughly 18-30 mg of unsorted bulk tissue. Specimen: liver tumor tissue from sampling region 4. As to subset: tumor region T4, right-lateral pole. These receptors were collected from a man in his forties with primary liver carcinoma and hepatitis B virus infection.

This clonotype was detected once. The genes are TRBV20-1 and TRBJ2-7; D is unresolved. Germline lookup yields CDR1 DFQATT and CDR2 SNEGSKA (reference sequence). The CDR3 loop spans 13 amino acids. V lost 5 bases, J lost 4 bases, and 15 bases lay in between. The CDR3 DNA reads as TGCAGTGCTCCTGCTCGGCCCTATTACGAGCAGTACTTC. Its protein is CSAPARPYYEQYF.

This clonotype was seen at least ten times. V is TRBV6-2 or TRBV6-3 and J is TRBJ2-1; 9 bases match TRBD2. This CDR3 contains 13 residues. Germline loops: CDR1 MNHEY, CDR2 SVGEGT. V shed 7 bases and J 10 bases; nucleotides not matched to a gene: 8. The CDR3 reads CASKGSGRTEQFF. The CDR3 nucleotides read TGTGCCAGCAAGGGAAGCGGGAGGACCGAGCAGTTCTTC.

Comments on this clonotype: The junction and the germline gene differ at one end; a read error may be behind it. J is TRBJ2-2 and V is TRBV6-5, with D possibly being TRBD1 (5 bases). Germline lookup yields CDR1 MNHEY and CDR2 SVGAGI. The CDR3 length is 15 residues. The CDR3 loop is CASRVTDMNTGELFF. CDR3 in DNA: TGTGCTAGCAGGGTGACAGACATGAACACCGGGGAGCTGTTTTTT.

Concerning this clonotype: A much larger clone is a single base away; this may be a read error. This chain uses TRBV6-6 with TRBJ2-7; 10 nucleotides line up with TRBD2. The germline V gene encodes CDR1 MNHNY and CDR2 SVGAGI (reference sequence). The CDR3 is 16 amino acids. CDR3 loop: CGSSHRAGGPTYEQYF. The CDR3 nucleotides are TGTGGCAGCAGTCATCGAGCGGGAGGGCCTACCTACGAGCAGTACTTC.

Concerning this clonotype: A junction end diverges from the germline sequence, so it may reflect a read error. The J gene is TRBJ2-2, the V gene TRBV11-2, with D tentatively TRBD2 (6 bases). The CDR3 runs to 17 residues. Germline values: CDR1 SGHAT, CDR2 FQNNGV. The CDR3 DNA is TGTGCCCGCAGCTTAGCATCAGGAGGGGCGAACACCGAGGAACTGTTTTTT. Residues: CARSLASGGANTEELFF.

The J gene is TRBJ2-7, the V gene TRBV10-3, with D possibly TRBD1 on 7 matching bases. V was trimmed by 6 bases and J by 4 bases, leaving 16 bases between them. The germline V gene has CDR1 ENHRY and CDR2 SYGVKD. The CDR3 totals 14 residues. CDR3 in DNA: TGTGCCATCAGCGCGGGACAGAGGGAATACGAGCAGTACTTC. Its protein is CAISAGQREYEQYF.

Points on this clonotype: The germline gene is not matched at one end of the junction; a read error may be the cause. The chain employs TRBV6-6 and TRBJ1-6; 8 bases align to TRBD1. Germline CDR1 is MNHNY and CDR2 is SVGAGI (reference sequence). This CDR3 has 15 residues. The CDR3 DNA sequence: TGTGCCACCAGAGGGGGACAGGAGTATAATTTACCCCTCCACTTT. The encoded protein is CATRGGQEYNLPLHF.

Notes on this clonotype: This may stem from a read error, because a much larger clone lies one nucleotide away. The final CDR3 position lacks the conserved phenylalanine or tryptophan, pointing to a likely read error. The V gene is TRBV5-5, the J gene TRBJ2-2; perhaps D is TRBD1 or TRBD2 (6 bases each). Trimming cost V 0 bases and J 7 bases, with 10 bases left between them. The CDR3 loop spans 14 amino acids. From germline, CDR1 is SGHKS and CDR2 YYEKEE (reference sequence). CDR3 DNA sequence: TGTGCCAGCAGCTTGGGCGGAGGGGGCGGGGAGCTGTTTTCT. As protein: CASSLGGGGGELFS.

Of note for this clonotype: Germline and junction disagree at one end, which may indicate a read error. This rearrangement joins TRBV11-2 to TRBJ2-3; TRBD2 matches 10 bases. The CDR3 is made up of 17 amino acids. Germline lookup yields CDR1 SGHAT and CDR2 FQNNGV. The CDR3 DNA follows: TGCGCCAGCAGCTATCAGCCAGCGGGAGGGGTACCTGATACGCAGTATTTT. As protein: CASSYQPAGGVPDTQYF.